The 22 T cell receptor beta chains below were found in one sample sequenced in a study of cytomegalovirus exposure and HLA in healthy donors. The study ran its PCR with 60 Vbeta and 13 Jbeta primers. Sequencing was performed with immunoSEQ multiplex PCR; in TCRdb, only in-frame clones are kept and a portion is missing. This table has some 130,000 clones, around 73% appearing once. Sequenced sample: PBMCs. The receptors here all came from a female donor in good health and CMV-seronegative.

The genes are TRBV7-2 and TRBJ2-7; no firm D call. CDR3 length: 13 amino acids. The V end lost 5 bases, the J end lost 5 bases, and 13 bases lay between the germline ends. Per the germline V gene, CDR1 is SGHTA and CDR2 is FQGNSA. CDR3 in amino acids: CASSSPLADEQYF. For the CDR3, the DNA is TGTGCCAGCAGCAGCCCCCTTGCCGACGAGCAGTACTTC.

The V gene is TRBV6-4, the J gene TRBJ2-1, with TRBD2 matching over 11 bases. V trimming: 3 bases; J trimming: 6 bases; junction bases outside the gene matches: 7. The length of the CDR3 is 16 residues. From germline, CDR1 is MRHNA and CDR2 SNTAGT. Written as DNA, the CDR3 is TGTGCCAGCAGTGATCCGGGACTAGCGGACACCAATGAGCAGTTCTTC. It encodes CASSDPGLADTNEQFF.

CDR3 nucleotide sequence: TGTGCCAGTAGTCCACAGGTCTGGGAGACCCAGTACTTC. Translating it yields CASSPQVWETQYF. The V and J genes are TRBV19 and TRBJ2-5; possibly TRBD1 for D (5 bases). V was clipped by 5 bases and J by 5 bases, with 12 bases between them. CDR3 length: 13 residues. The germline CDR1 and CDR2 sequences are LNHDA and SQIVND (reference sequence).

The chain links TRBV7-2 to TRBJ2-6; 8 bases line up with TRBD2. J gave up 7 bases and V 6 bases, and 5 bases lay outside the gene matches. This CDR3 spans 14 amino acids. Germline V gene sequence: CDR1 SGHTA, CDR2 FQGNSA. CDR3 nucleotides: TGTGCCAGCAGTCCGGGGGGGACAGCCAACGTCCTGACTTTC. This sequence encodes CASSPGGTANVLTF.

This rearrangement joins TRBV28 to TRBJ1-1; 7 bases align to TRBD1. V shed 8 bases, J shed 4 bases, and the junction held 7 bases outside the gene matches. This CDR3 is built from 13 residues. Germline values: CDR1 MDHEN, CDR2 SYDVKM. CDR3 region: CASRPDRSTEAFF. CDR3 nucleotide sequence: TGTGCCAGCCGTCCGGACAGGAGCACTGAAGCTTTCTTT.

This chain connects TRBV11-2 to TRBJ2-2; 8 nucleotides line up with TRBD1. The germline CDR1 and CDR2 sequences are SGHAT and FQNNGV. V was pared by 4 bases and J by 4 bases, with 8 bases of the junction left unmatched. This CDR3 region has 16 residues. Written as DNA, the CDR3 is TGTGCCAGCAGCTCACCGGGACAGGAGCTCACCGGGGAGCTGTTTTTT. Translation: CASSSPGQELTGELFF.

The chain couples TRBV9 to TRBJ2-7; D may be TRBD2 (6 bases). The V and J ends lost 2 bases and 0 bases respectively, with 9 bases between them. The CDR3 covers 14 residues. Germline V gives CDR1 SGDLS, CDR2 YYNGEE. CDR3 protein: CASSVEGGSYEQYF. The DNA for the CDR3 is TGTGCCAGCAGCGTTGAGGGAGGCTCCTACGAGCAGTACTTC.

This clone was found a few times. The gene calls are TRBV6-1 and TRBJ2-7, with 7 bases fitting TRBD2. V shed 2 bases and J 0 bases; nucleotides not matched to a gene: 4. The CDR3 length is 15 residues. CDR1 MNHNS and CDR2 SASEGT come from the germline V gene. CDR3 sequence (DNA): TGTGCCAGCAGTGAACTAGCGGACCTCTCCTACGAGCAGTACTTC. Translating gives CASSELADLSYEQYF.

The chain carries TRBV28 and TRBJ2-7; D is possibly TRBD1 (6 bases). V shed 3 bases and J shed 7 bases, with 16 bases lying between them. This CDR3 is built from 14 residues. Germline values: CDR1 MDHEN, CDR2 SYDVKM. The CDR3, as DNA: TGTGCCAGCAGTTTTCGCCAGGGGCCAGGAGAGCAGTACTTC. Amino acids: CASSFRQGPGEQYF.

The CDR3 is CASSDTTGPEKLFF. As DNA, the CDR3 is TGTGCCAGCAGTGACACGACAGGGCCCGAAAAACTGTTTTTT. The V gene is TRBV25-1, the J gene TRBJ1-4; 7 bases match TRBD1. The CDR3 sequence is 14 residues long. CDR1 MGHDK and CDR2 SYGVNS come from the germline V gene. Unmatched junction bases numbered 6, after V lost 3 bases and J lost 8 bases.

The chain employs TRBV28 and TRBJ2-1; the match to TRBD2 covers 8 bases. This CDR3 comprises 13 residues. The V and J ends lost 4 bases and 9 bases, in that order; junction bases with no gene match: 5. Germline V CDR1 and CDR2: MDHEN, SYDVKM. The CDR3 here is CASSSWTSREQFF. The CDR3 DNA follows: TGTGCCAGCAGTTCCTGGACTAGCCGTGAGCAGTTCTTC.

This chain links TRBV6-4 with TRBJ1-4, with D possibly being TRBD1 (5 bases). V lost 8 bases and J lost 7, with 17 bases in between. The germline CDR1 and CDR2 sequences are MRHNA and SNTAGT. The CDR3 is 14 residues long. CDR3 sequence (DNA): TGTGCCAGCCTCCGGGGGGTTTCTGTTGAAAAACTGTTTTTT. Protein product: CASLRGVSVEKLFF.

The chain carries TRBV7-9 and TRBJ2-2, with TRBD1 matching 8 bases. This CDR3 comprises 15 residues. Trimming cost V 6 bases and J 8 bases; bases outside gene matches: 11. Germline values: CDR1 SEHNR, CDR2 FQNEAQ (reference sequence). This chain's CDR3 is CASRIDRGDGGELFF. The CDR3 nucleotides are TGTGCCAGCAGAATAGACAGGGGCGATGGTGGGGAGCTGTTTTTT.

The V gene is TRBV5-1, the J gene TRBJ2-7; TRBD1 matches 8 bases. Looked up from germline, CDR1 is SGHRS and CDR2 is YFSETQ. There are 14 residues in the CDR3. J gave up 3 bases and V 3 bases, and 5 bases lay outside the gene matches. The CDR3 loop is CASSSGQVLYEQYF. CDR3 in DNA: TGCGCCAGCAGCTCGGGACAGGTACTCTACGAGCAGTACTTC.

The rearrangement links TRBV28 to TRBJ2-7; D is perhaps TRBD2 (5 bases). In germline, CDR1 is MDHEN, CDR2 SYDVKM. The CDR3 has 13 amino acids. V gave up 4 bases and J gave up 5 bases, with 12 bases separating them. CDR3 DNA: TGTGCCAGCAGTTCGGGGTCGCTTGACGAGCAGTACTTC. Its translation is CASSSGSLDEQYF.

V gene TRBV5-5 combines with J gene TRBJ2-7; TRBD1 might be the D (5 bases). From germline, CDR1 is SGHKS and CDR2 YYEKEE (reference sequence). This CDR3 has 14 amino acids. Trimming took off 5 bases at V and 0 bases at J, with 12 bases between the two ends. Here the CDR3 reads CASRSDSLSYEQYF. The CDR3 DNA sequence: TGTGCCAGCAGATCCGACAGCCTCTCCTACGAGCAGTACTTC. The variable domain in full, completed from reference TRBV5-5 and TRBJ2-7, reads DAGVTQSPTHLIKTRGQQVTLRCSPISGHKSVSWYQQVLGQGPQFIFQYYEKEERGRGNFPDRFSARQFPNYSSELNVNALLLGDSALYLCASRSDSLSYEQYFGPGTRLTVT.

This clone was seen only once. The chain uses TRBV2 and TRBJ2-2; weak D call: TRBD1 (6 bases). Germline CDR1 is SNHLY and CDR2 is FYNNEI. The CDR3 sequence is 15 residues long. The V and J ends lost 2 bases and 1 base respectively, with 8 bases between them. This CDR3 is CASSEPGVNTGELFF. The DNA for the CDR3 is TGTGCCAGCAGTGAACCAGGGGTGAACACCGGGGAGCTGTTTTTT.

The chain uses TRBV20-1 and TRBJ1-2; D gene uncertain. CDR1 is DFQATT and CDR2 is SNEGSKA in the germline V gene (reference sequence). Trimming shortened V by 5 bases and J by 8 bases, and 12 bases separated the two germline ends. CDR3 size: 11 residues. The CDR3 is CSAVRVSGYTF. The DNA for the CDR3 is TGCAGTGCTGTGAGGGTGAGCGGCTACACCTTC.

The chain links TRBV4-1 to TRBJ1-2; the match to TRBD1 covers 7 bases. The germline V gene has CDR1 MGHRA and CDR2 YSYEKL. CDR3 size: 13 residues. The junction had 3 bases not matched to a gene; V was cut back by 4 bases and J by 4 bases. CDR3 region: CASSPTGSYGYTF. CDR3 sequence (DNA): TGCGCCAGCAGCCCGACAGGGAGCTATGGCTACACCTTC.

This chain links TRBV4-3 with TRBJ2-5; 9 nucleotides match TRBD2. This CDR3 spans 15 amino acids. Trimming removed 4 bases from V and 5 bases from J; junction bases left unmatched: 8. CDR1 and CDR2 from the germline V gene are LGHNA and YSLEER. The CDR3 protein is CASSPGLAQSETQYF. The CDR3 DNA reads as TGCGCCAGCAGCCCGGGACTAGCTCAGTCGGAGACCCAGTACTTC.

The V gene is TRBV27, the J gene TRBJ1-5; TRBD1 matches 8 bases. This CDR3 comprises 19 residues. Germline V lookup: CDR1 MNHEY, CDR2 SMNVEV (reference sequence). V gave up 3 bases and J gave up 3 bases; unmatched junction bases: 16. In nucleotides, the CDR3 is TGTGCCAGCAGTTTGCTGGGACAGGTGAAGTTCGTTACCAATCAGCCCCAGCATTTT. Protein: CASSLLGQVKFVTNQPQHF.

The rearrangement uses TRBV7-8 and TRBJ1-4; 7 nucleotides line up with TRBD1. The CDR3 is 15 amino acids. Unmatched junction bases numbered 11, after V lost 8 bases and J lost 5 bases. Germline CDR1 is SGHVS and CDR2 is FQNEAQ. In DNA, the CDR3 is TGTGCCAGCGGAAGGACAGGCCTTTGGAATGAAAAACTGTTTTTT. The encoded protein is CASGRTGLWNEKLFF.